These T cell receptor beta chains were read from a single sample in a study of T cells after yellow fever vaccination. TCRdb reprocessed the 5' RACE reads via MiXCR and lists one record per CDR3 protein. The sample has about 300,000 distinct CDR3 sequences; about 10% are singletons. Material: CD4+ T cells sorted from PBMCs, obtained 5 days after the yellow fever booster vaccination. These receptors all come from a man younger than 30 who received the YFV17D yellow fever vaccine. Both conserved end residues are trimmed from each CDR3. Fields, in order: V gene, J gene, CDR3 protein.

V gene: TRBV4-3
J gene: TRBJ1-5
CDR3 protein: ASSRSLVHDQPQH

V gene: TRBV18
J gene: TRBJ1-1
CDR3 protein: ASSSSEGTEAF

V gene: TRBV7-2
J gene: TRBJ1-2
CDR3 protein: ASSLFLWGDDGYT

V gene: TRBV5-1
J gene: TRBJ2-3
CDR3 protein: ASSQGLAGGSDTQY

V gene: TRBV5-8
J gene: TRBJ2-5
CDR3 protein: ASSHRNQETQY

V gene: TRBV18
J gene: TRBJ2-7
CDR3 protein: ASSPGTSGGSEQY

V gene: TRBV7-2
J gene: TRBJ1-2
CDR3 protein: ASSATPGTGDYGYT

V gene: TRBV20-1
J gene: TRBJ1-3
CDR3 protein: SATTGVGNTIY

V gene: TRBV7-3
J gene: TRBJ1-4
CDR3 protein: ASSFRRGGKLF

V gene: TRBV5-1
J gene: TRBJ1-2
CDR3 protein: ASSIYRDGYT

V gene: TRBV6-6
J gene: TRBJ2-3
CDR3 protein: ASTLIGADTQY

V gene: TRBV20-1
J gene: TRBJ1-1
CDR3 protein: SARWPGGNTEAF

V gene: TRBV11-2
J gene: TRBJ1-1
CDR3 protein: ASSLEGARRVNTEAF

V gene: TRBV30
J gene: TRBJ2-1
CDR3 protein: AWSPGTSGVYNEQF

V gene: TRBV13
J gene: TRBJ2-1
CDR3 protein: ASSLTGLVAEQF

V gene: TRBV9
J gene: TRBJ2-7
CDR3 protein: ASSRGVDAPYEQY

V gene: TRBV20-1
J gene: TRBJ2-1
CDR3 protein: SLAGGYNEQF

V gene: TRBV5-1
J gene: TRBJ2-7
CDR3 protein: ASSGGQGLDEQY

V gene: TRBV5-6
J gene: TRBJ1-2
CDR3 protein: ASRAGTDYGYT

V gene: TRBV7-2
J gene: TRBJ2-6
CDR3 protein: ASSLRQTAGANVLT

V gene: TRBV6-2/TRBV6-3
J gene: TRBJ2-1
CDR3 protein: ASRRTYNEQF

V gene: TRBV6-6
J gene: TRBJ1-1
CDR3 protein: ASSYSRGGGTEAF

V gene: TRBV4-1
J gene: TRBJ2-7
CDR3 protein: ASSQGLEAEQY

V gene: TRBV5-1
J gene: TRBJ1-1
CDR3 protein: ASSLGPSGTEAF

V gene: TRBV28
J gene: TRBJ2-3
CDR3 protein: ASSRQGAYTDTQY

V gene: TRBV20-1
J gene: TRBJ1-5
CDR3 protein: SARVTGTDGPQH

V gene: TRBV7-2
J gene: TRBJ2-3
CDR3 protein: ASSLVALAGTDTQY

V gene: TRBV6-6
J gene: TRBJ1-3
CDR3 protein: ASRVQGALGNTIY

V gene: TRBV5-1
J gene: TRBJ1-1
CDR3 protein: ASSLGQGMNTEAF

V gene: TRBV18
J gene: TRBJ2-5
CDR3 protein: ASSPQGMQETQY

V gene: TRBV20-1
J gene: TRBJ2-1
CDR3 protein: SARDPRGGVDNEQF

V gene: TRBV3-1
J gene: TRBJ2-7
CDR3 protein: ASRASYRGKYEQY

V gene: TRBV3-1
J gene: TRBJ2-3
CDR3 protein: ASTNHGPGTDTQY

V gene: TRBV7-2
J gene: TRBJ2-2
CDR3 protein: ASSLIGLAGAGGELF

V gene: TRBV5-1
J gene: TRBJ2-6
CDR3 protein: ASSLDTGANVLT

V gene: TRBV5-1
J gene: TRBJ1-6
CDR3 protein: ASSLPPEDSPLH

V gene: TRBV20-1
J gene: TRBJ1-6
CDR3 protein: SAPPAAGNSPLH